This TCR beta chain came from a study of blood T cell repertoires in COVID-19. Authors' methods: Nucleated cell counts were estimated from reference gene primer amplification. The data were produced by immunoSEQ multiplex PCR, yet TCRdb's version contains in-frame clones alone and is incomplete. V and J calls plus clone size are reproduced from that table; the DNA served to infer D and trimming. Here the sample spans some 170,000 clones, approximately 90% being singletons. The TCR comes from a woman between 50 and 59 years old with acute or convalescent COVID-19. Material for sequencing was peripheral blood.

The CDR3 loop is CASSMASVYEQYF. For the CDR3, the DNA is TGTGCCAGTAGTATGGCCAGTGTCTACGAGCAGTACTTC. The chain joins TRBV19 to TRBJ2-7, with unresolved D. The CDR3 totals 13 residues. Germline values: CDR1 LNHDA, CDR2 SQIVND (reference sequence). The ends were cut back, 3 bases at V and 3 bases at J, with 9 bases in the middle.